One sample yielded the 8 T cell receptor beta chains listed below, sequenced in a study of OX40 agonist ivuxolimab in advanced cancers. Clones were sequenced by immunoSEQ multiplex PCR, and TCRdb holds only the in-frame ones, with some missing. In the table there are about 66,000 clones, around 89% of which are singletons. Sample: CD4+ or CD8+ T cells sorted from blood, taken in a trial of the OX40 agonist ivuxolimab. These receptors were taken from an adult with an advanced solid tumor such as melanoma, head and neck, liver or kidney cancer.

The chain combines TRBV2 with TRBJ2-2; D is perhaps TRBD2 (7 bases). The germline V and J ends were trimmed by 7 bases and 0 bases, with 12 bases remaining between them. The CDR3 runs to 15 residues. The V gene's germline CDR1 is SNHLY and CDR2 FYNNEI. Here the CDR3 DNA reads TGTGCCAGCACTAGGGGGGGCGCGAACACCGGGGAGCTGTTTTTT. Translated, it gives CASTRGGANTGELFF.

A remark on this clone: A read error may produce the germline difference seen at one junction end. J is TRBJ1-1 and V is TRBV18, with D perhaps TRBD1 (6 bases). The CDR3 runs to 14 residues. CDR1 is KGHSH and CDR2 is LQKENI in the germline V gene. CDR3 sequence (DNA): TGTGCCAGCTCCCCACAGGGACCGAACACTGAAGCTTTCTTT. Residues: CASSPQGPNTEAFF.

The chain couples TRBV14 to TRBJ2-6; TRBD1 matches 7 bases. The CDR3 totals 17 residues. Germline V CDR1 and CDR2: SGHDN, FVKESK. V lost 7 bases, J lost 1 base, and 10 bases stayed unmatched. The chain's CDR3 is CASIRGQLFSGANVLTF. The CDR3 bases are TGTGCCAGCATCAGGGGACAGCTTTTTTCTGGGGCCAACGTCCTGACTTTC.

This chain joins TRBV2 and TRBJ1-5; D gene unclear. CDR3 length: 14 amino acids. Germline V gives CDR1 SNHLY, CDR2 FYNNEI. Trimming took off 8 bases at V and 2 bases at J, with 13 bases between the two ends. The CDR3 loop reads CASRRELGNQPQHF. The DNA for the CDR3 is TGTGCCAGCCGGAGGGAACTGGGCAATCAGCCCCAGCATTTT.

The rearrangement links TRBV18 to TRBJ2-5; 8 positions agree with TRBD1. The germline CDR1 and CDR2 sequences are KGHSH and LQKENI. The CDR3 runs 15 residues. J lost 5 bases, V lost 4 bases, and 9 bases had no gene match. CDR3 in amino acids: CASSHDRGGGETQYF. In DNA form, the CDR3 reads TGTGCCAGCTCACACGACAGGGGCGGAGGGGAGACCCAGTACTTC.

V gene TRBV12-5 combines with J gene TRBJ2-1, with unresolved D. The germline V gene encodes CDR1 LGHNT and CDR2 FRNRAP. The CDR3 length is 12 residues. V was trimmed by 1 base and J by 9 bases, leaving 7 bases between them. CDR3 protein: CASGLAWGEQFF. In nucleotides, the CDR3 is TGTGCTAGTGGTTTGGCTTGGGGTGAGCAGTTCTTC.

This chain connects TRBV6-6 to TRBJ1-4, with D perhaps matching TRBD1 (5 bases). CDR3 length: 13 residues. Germline CDR1 is MNHNY and CDR2 is SVGAGI (reference sequence). Trimming cost V 7 bases and J 5 bases, with 11 bases left between them. CDR3 residues: CASTPRTNEKLFF. DNA of the CDR3: TGTGCCAGCACCCCCCGGACAAATGAAAAACTGTTTTTT.

This sequence joins TRBV29-1 and TRBJ2-1, with D possibly being TRBD1 (6 bases). CDR1 and CDR2 (germline): SQVTM, ANQGSEA. Trimming shortened V by 8 bases and J by 0 bases, and 14 bases separated the two germline ends. This CDR3 is 14 amino acids long. This CDR3 is CSFPSRGSYNEQFF. The CDR3 region has the DNA TGCAGCTTCCCCAGCAGGGGCTCCTACAATGAGCAGTTCTTC.